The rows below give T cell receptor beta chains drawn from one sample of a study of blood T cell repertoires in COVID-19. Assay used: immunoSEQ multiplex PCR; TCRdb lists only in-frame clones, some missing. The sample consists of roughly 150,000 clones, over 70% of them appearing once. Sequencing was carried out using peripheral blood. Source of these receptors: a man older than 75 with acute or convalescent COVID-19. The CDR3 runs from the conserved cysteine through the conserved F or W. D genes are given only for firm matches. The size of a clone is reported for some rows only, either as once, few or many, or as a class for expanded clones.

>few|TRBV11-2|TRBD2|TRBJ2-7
TGTGCCAGCAGCTCACCAAAGGGGAGCGCGGGGGGATCCTACGAGCAGTACTTC
CASSSPKGSAGGSYEQYF
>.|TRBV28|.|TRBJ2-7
TGTGCCAGCAGTTTATCAGACTACTCCTACGAGCAGTACTTC
CASSLSDYSYEQYF
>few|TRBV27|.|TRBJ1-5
TGTGCCAGCAGTTTATACCCCCCGACAGCTCAGCCCCAGCATTTT
CASSLYPPTAQPQHF
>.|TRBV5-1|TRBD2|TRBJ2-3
TGCGCCAGCAGCCTTGGGACTAGCCGTAGCACAGATACGCAGTATTTT
CASSLGTSRSTDTQYF
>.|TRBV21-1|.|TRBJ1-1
TGTGCCAGCAGCAGGTGCTCCGAGGTCTTCGAAGCTTTCTTT
CASSRCSEVFEAFF
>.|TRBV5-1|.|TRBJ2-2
TGCGCCAGCAGCTTGGGGACAGAAACTGGGGAGCTGTTTTTT
CASSLGTETGELFF
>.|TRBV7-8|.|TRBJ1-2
TGTGCCAGCAGCTTAGCGACAGGATCGTCCGGCTACACCTTC
CASSLATGSSGYTF
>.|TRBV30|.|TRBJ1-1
TGTGCCTGGAGTCTCTTGACAGCGAAAAGGACTGAAGCTTTCTTT
CAWSLLTAKRTEAFF
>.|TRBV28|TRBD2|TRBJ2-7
TGTGCCACCACAGGCGGGGGGCGGTACGAGCAGTACTTC
CATTGGGRYEQYF
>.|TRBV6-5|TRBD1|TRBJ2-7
TGTGCCAGCATTGGACAGGGGGCTAGCTCCTACGAGCAGTACTTC
CASIGQGASSYEQYF
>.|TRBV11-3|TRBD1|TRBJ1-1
TGTGCCAGCAGCCGAGGACAGGGAGACATGAACACTGAAGCTTTCTTT
CASSRGQGDMNTEAFF
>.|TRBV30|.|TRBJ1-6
TGTGCCTGGACCCCGGGGAGCTCCTATAATTCACCCCTCCACTTT
CAWTPGSSYNSPLHF
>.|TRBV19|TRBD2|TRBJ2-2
TGTGCCAGTAGTATAATACGGGGGGGCCGGACCGGGGAGCTGTTTTTT
CASSIIRGGRTGELFF
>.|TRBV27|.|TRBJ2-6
TGTGCCAGCAGTTTCGGCTCTGGGGCCAACGTCCTGACTTTC
CASSFGSGANVLTF
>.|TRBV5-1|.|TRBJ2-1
TGCGCCAGCAGCTTGACGGGAGGGACAGTCGGTAACAATGAGCAGTTCTTC
CASSLTGGTVGNNEQFF
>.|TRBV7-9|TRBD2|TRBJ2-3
TGTGCCAGCAGCTTATATGCGGGAGGGAAGACAGATACGCAGTATTTT
CASSLYAGGKTDTQYF
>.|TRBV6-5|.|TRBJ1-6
TGTGCCAGCAGTTTGGAGGTGCCGACGTCACCCCTCCACTTT
CASSLEVPTSPLHF
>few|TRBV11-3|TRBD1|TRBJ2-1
TGTGCCAGCAGCGCGACCGACAGGGGTAAGGACAATGAGCAGTTCTTC
CASSATDRGKDNEQFF
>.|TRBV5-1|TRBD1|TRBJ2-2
TGCGCCAGCAGCAAGGGAACGGGACAGGGGAACACCGGGGAGCTGTTTTTT
CASSKGTGQGNTGELFF
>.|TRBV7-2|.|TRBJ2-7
TGTGCCAGCAGCCGGGAAATTTACGAGCAGTACTTC
CASSREIYEQYF
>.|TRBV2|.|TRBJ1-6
TGTGCCAGCAGTGAAGCGCGGGGTTCACCCCTCCACTTT
CASSEARGSPLHF
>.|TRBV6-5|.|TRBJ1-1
TGTGCCAGCACTAAAGGGGCACAGGGTACAGCTTTCTTT
CASTKGAQGTAFF
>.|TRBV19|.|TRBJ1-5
TGTGCCAGTAGTATACTTGGCCGGGTAAATCAGCCCCAGCATTTT
CASSILGRVNQPQHF
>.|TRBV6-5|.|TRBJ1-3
TGTGCCAGCAGTCCCAGGGCCCCCACGAACACCATATATTTT
CASSPRAPTNTIYF
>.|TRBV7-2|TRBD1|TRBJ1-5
TGTGCCAGCAGCCCGGACAGGGTGCTGTTTCAGCCCCAGCATTTT
CASSPDRVLFQPQHF
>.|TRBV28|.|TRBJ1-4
TGTGCCAGCAGTTTGGGGGGGTTAAATGAAAAACTGTTTTTT
CASSLGGLNEKLFF
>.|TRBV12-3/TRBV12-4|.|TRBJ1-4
TGTGCCAGCAGTTTGGGGCTAAAACTGTTTTTT
CASSLGLKLFF